This entry lists 17 T cell receptor beta chains sequenced from one sample in a study of T cell responses to AZD1222 COVID-19 vaccine. Sequencing used immunoSEQ multiplex PCR; TCRdb keeps in-frame clones, though not all of them. The sample shows fewer than 120,000 clones, 80% to 95% of them seen only once. Here the sequenced sample was peripheral blood, taken 28 days after the second AZD1222 dose. The receptors stem from an adult who received the AZD1222 COVID-19 vaccine.

The chain uses TRBV19 and TRBJ1-1; D unresolved. CDR1 is LNHDA and CDR2 is SQIVND in the germline V gene (reference sequence). The ends were cut back, 7 bases at V and 2 bases at J, with 14 bases in the middle. The CDR3 extends over 14 amino acids. CDR3 sequence (DNA): TGTGCCAGTACCGCCATTCAGATAAACACTGAAGCTTTCTTT. Translated, it gives CASTAIQINTEAFF. Full variable domain (outside the CDR3, taken from reference TRBV19 and TRBJ1-1): DGGITQSPKYLFRKEGQNVTLSCEQNLNHDAMYWYRQDPGQGLRLIYYSQIVNDFQKGDIAEGYSVSREKKESFPLTVTSAQKNPTAFYLCASTAIQINTEAFFGQGTRLTVV.

This clone was seen only once. The V call is TRBV7-9, the J call TRBJ2-3; 10 bases agree with TRBD2. Trimming cost V 7 bases and J 5 bases; bases outside gene matches: 9. Germline V gene data show CDR1 as SEHNR and CDR2 as FQNEAQ (reference sequence). CDR3 size: 15 residues. In DNA form, the CDR3 reads TGTGCCAGCAACACCGGGACTAGCGTGAAAGATACGCAGTATTTT. It translates to CASNTGTSVKDTQYF.

The chain recombines TRBV5-4 with TRBJ1-2; D unresolved. This CDR3 is 14 amino acids long. Germline values: CDR1 SGHNT, CDR2 YYREEE (reference sequence). Between the trimmed V and J ends, which lost 0 bases and 2 bases, there was a span of 8 bases. CDR3 residues: CASSLDSLNYGYTF. The CDR3 bases are TGTGCCAGCAGCTTGGACAGCTTGAACTATGGCTACACCTTC.

The V and J genes are TRBV7-8 and TRBJ2-3; D is unresolved. The CDR3 totals 13 residues. Trimming took 3 bases from V and 1 from J, leaving 5 bases between them. CDR1 SGHVS and CDR2 FQNEAQ come from the germline V gene. CDR3 bases: TGTGCCAGCAGCTTCCAGGGCACAGATACGCAGTATTTT. Translating it yields CASSFQGTDTQYF. Using reference TRBV7-8 and TRBJ2-3 for the parts outside the CDR3, the full variable domain is GAGVSQSPRYKVAKRGQDVALRCDPISGHVSLFWYQQALGQGPEFLTYFQNEAQLDKSGLPSDRFFAERPEGSVSTLKIQRTQQEDSAVYLCASSFQGTDTQYFGPGTRLTVL.

Concerning this clone: Other DNA sequences in this specimen translate into the identical CDR3. J is TRBJ2-7 and V is TRBV5-1; 8 nucleotides line up with TRBD2. Germline assignment: CDR1 SGHRS and CDR2 YFSETQ. CDR3 size: 16 residues. Germline trimming cut 3 bases from V and 1 base from J; bases unmatched to any gene: 9. CDR3 nucleotides: TGCGCCAGCAGCTCGGTAGGACTAGCCGGTTCCTACGAGCAGTACTTC. Amino acid sequence: CASSSVGLAGSYEQYF.

The V and J genes are TRBV7-2 and TRBJ2-5, with 10 bases fitting TRBD2. V trimming: 3 bases; J trimming: 5 bases; junction bases outside the gene matches: 18. This CDR3 has 19 residues. Looked up from germline, CDR1 is SGHTA and CDR2 is FQGNSA. This CDR3 reads CASSFLKELLLAGMETQYF. CDR3 nucleotides: TGTGCCAGCAGCTTCCTCAAAGAGTTGCTACTAGCGGGGATGGAGACCCAGTACTTC.

This chain connects TRBV14 to TRBJ2-7; D not resolved. The CDR3 sequence is 14 residues long. CDR1 SGHDN and CDR2 FVKESK come from the germline V gene. V dropped 3 bases and J dropped 1 base, with 10 bases sitting between them. This CDR3 reads CASSHATESYEQYF. CDR3 nucleotides: TGTGCCAGCAGCCATGCGACGGAGTCCTACGAGCAGTACTTC.

The V call is TRBV30, the J call TRBJ1-5; D is ambiguous. Germline V gene data show CDR1 as GTSNPN and CDR2 as SVGIG (reference sequence). Trimming cost V 3 bases and J 6 bases, with 9 bases left between them. CDR3 size: 12 residues. This chain's CDR3 is CAWSRGGQPQHF. CDR3 nucleotide sequence: TGTGCCTGGAGCCGGGGAGGTCAGCCCCAGCATTTT.

This clone is a singleton in its sample. The V gene is TRBV5-8, the J gene TRBJ1-3, with a weak D call TRBD1 (5 bases). CDR3 length: 14 amino acids. V gave up 3 bases and J gave up 4 bases, with 11 bases separating them. Germline CDR1 and CDR2: SGHTS and YDEGEE. The CDR3 nucleotides read TGTGCCAGCAGCTGGGGCAGGACAGGAAACACCATATATTTT. Protein sequence: CASSWGRTGNTIYF.

The chain uses TRBV5-1 and TRBJ2-2; 9 bases fit TRBD1. The CDR3 is 15 amino acids. V shed 4 bases, J shed 5 bases, and the junction held 6 bases outside the gene matches. The germline V gene encodes CDR1 SGHRS and CDR2 YFSETQ. This CDR3 reads CASSHRGRMTGELFF. CDR3 DNA sequence: TGCGCCAGCAGCCACAGGGGGCGCATGACCGGGGAGCTGTTTTTT.

This chain uses TRBV7-2 with TRBJ2-1; D may be TRBD2 (6 bases). The CDR3 runs 19 residues. Per germline, CDR1 SGHTA and CDR2 FQGNSA. Trimming removed 2 bases at V and 1 base at J, with 21 bases between. In DNA, the CDR3 is TGTGCCAGCAGCTTACAATGGGCGGGATCCCGGGAATCCTACAATGAGCAGTTCTTC. It encodes CASSLQWAGSRESYNEQFF.

This clone showed up just a few times. The chain uses TRBV5-1 and TRBJ1-6; D remains ambiguous. Trimming pared 0 bases from V and 7 bases from J, leaving 5 bases between. The CDR3 runs to 13 residues. CDR1 is SGHRS and CDR2 is YFSETQ in the germline V gene. CDR3: CASSLARNSPLHF. Here the CDR3 DNA reads TGCGCCAGCAGCTTGGCAAGGAATTCACCCCTCCACTTT.

The V call is TRBV4-1, the J call TRBJ2-3, with 9 bases lining up with TRBD1. The V segment lost 0 bases and the J segment 6 bases; nucleotides outside the gene matches: 13. Germline loops: CDR1 MGHRA, CDR2 YSYEKL. CDR3 length: 18 amino acids. The CDR3 DNA is TGCGCCAGCAGCCAAGATGAGATCGGACAGGGGTCTTGGGATACGCAGTATTTT. Amino acids: CASSQDEIGQGSWDTQYF.

This clone was seen a handful of times. CDR3 coding DNA: TGTGCCAGCAAGGTTGAGGGGCGGAATAGCAATCAGCCCCAGCATTTT. Its translation: CASKVEGRNSNQPQHF. V is TRBV21-1 and J is TRBJ1-5. TRBV21-1 has pseudogene status. CDR3 length: 16 residues.

The chain carries TRBV18 and TRBJ1-2; 9 bases line up with TRBD1. The germline V gene has CDR1 KGHSH and CDR2 LQKENI. The V and J ends lost 5 bases and 0 bases, in that order; junction bases with no gene match: 7. The CDR3 is 16 amino acids. The CDR3 DNA reads as TGTGCCAGCTCATCGGACAGGGGAATCGCTAACTATGGCTACACCTTC. It specifies CASSSDRGIANYGYTF.

This sequence joins TRBV5-1 and TRBJ2-7, with 12 bases aligning to TRBD1. CDR1 and CDR2 from the germline V gene are SGHRS and YFSETQ. The J segment lost 5 bases and the V segment lost 2 bases, leaving 8 bases of the junction unmatched. This CDR3 region has 16 residues. The CDR3 protein is CASSLPGQGARNEQYF. The CDR3 nucleotides read TGCGCCAGCAGCTTACCGGGACAGGGGGCAAGGAACGAGCAGTACTTC.

The V gene is TRBV28, the J gene TRBJ2-7, with D possibly being TRBD1 (5 bases). The germline gives CDR1 MDHEN, CDR2 SYDVKM. Trimming pared 3 bases from V and 2 bases from J, leaving 14 bases between. This CDR3 contains 15 residues. CDR3: CASSLSTAAPYEQYF. The CDR3 DNA sequence: TGTGCCAGCAGTTTGTCGACAGCCGCCCCCTACGAGCAGTACTTC.